The entry below gives a single TCR beta chain sequence along with its context. The CDR3 runs to 14 residues. Trimming cost V 4 bases and J 1 base, with 11 bases left between them. The data are from a study of T cells in Graves' hyperthyroidism and ophthalmopathy. TCR beta CDR3 region amplification was performed from RNA transcripts. Using the HTBI primer set, a first-round RT-PCR was run on the TCR CDR3. One entry per CDR3 protein results from TCRdb running MiXCR on the multiplex PCR reads. There are 300,000 to 450,000 distinct CDR3 sequences in the sample; roughly 25% occur only once, and over 70% lies in the top ten.

The specimen was blood. This chain connects TRBV12-3 or TRBV12-4 to TRBJ2-7, with D possibly being TRBD2 (6 bases). The source of this sequence is a man aged 50-59 years with Graves' hyperthyroidism. This CDR3 reads CASSSSGDSYEQYF. DNA for the CDR3: TGTGCCAGCAGTTCCTCGGGGGATTCCTACGAGCAGTACTTC.